The sequence of this T cell receptor (beta chain) was determined in a study of metastatic and nonmetastatic thyroid tumors. Study at large: A comparison of repertoires was made across blood and tumor or nodule tissue from malignant and benign thyroid patients.

Study results and limitations: As reported, TCR beta diversity in blood and tumor was significantly higher in malignant thyroid tumors than in benign nodules.

TCRdb re-processed the PCR reads through MiXCR. The sample lists 37,000 or so clones, about 18% occurring once. This clone was found many times. Its specificity is not known. The entire patient cohort was treatment-naive prior to thyroid surgery. Sequenced material: blood. The receptor comes from a male donor with papillary thyroid cancer or a benign thyroid nodule (not recorded which). Some clones in this sample may be carry-over from other donors' samples.

The CDR3 loop is CASSLRQNNSPLHF. CDR3 DNA sequence: TGTGCCAGCAGCTTGAGACAGAATAATTCACCCCTCCACTTT. The chain carries TRBV7-9 and TRBJ1-6; maybe TRBD1 (5 bases). The CDR3 runs 14 residues. Trimming took off 3 bases at V and 5 bases at J, with 8 bases between the two ends. CDR1 and CDR2 (germline): SEHNR, FQNEAQ (reference sequence).